This TCR beta chain was documented in a study of T cells after yellow fever vaccination. The trim removed 1 base at V and 3 bases at J, leaving 4 bases unmatched. Germline lookup yields CDR1 SGHRS and CDR2 YFSETQ. The CDR3 has 15 residues. TCRdb independently ran MiXCR on the 5' RACE reads; one entry per CDR3 protein. The table has around 330,000 distinct CDR3 sequences, more than 3% seen once. There are many counts of this clonotype. V is TRBV5-1 and J is TRBJ2-3, with 8 positions matching TRBD1. Sequencing used PBMCs, obtained on the day of the yellow fever booster vaccination. The origin of this receptor is a man between 18 and 29 years old who received the YFV17D yellow fever vaccine. The CDR3 DNA sequence: TGCGCCAGCAGCTTGCTACAGGGGGAGACAGATACGCAGTATTTT. Translation gives CASSLLQGETDTQYF.